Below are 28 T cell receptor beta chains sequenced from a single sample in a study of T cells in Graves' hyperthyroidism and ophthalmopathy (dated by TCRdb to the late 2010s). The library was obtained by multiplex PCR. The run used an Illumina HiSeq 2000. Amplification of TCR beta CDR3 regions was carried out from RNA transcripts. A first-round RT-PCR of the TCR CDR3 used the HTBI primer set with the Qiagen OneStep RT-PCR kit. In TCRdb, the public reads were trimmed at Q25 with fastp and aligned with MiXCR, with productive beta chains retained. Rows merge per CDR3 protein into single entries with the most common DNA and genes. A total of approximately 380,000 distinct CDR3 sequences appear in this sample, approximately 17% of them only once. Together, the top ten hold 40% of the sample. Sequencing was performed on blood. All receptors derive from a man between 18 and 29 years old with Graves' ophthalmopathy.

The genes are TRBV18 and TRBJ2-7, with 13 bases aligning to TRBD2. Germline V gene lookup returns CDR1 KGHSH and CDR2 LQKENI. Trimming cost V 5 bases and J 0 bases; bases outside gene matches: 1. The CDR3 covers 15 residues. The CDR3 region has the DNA TGTGCCAGCTCAGGACTAGCGGGAGCCTCCTACGAGCAGTACTTC. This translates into CASSGLAGASYEQYF.

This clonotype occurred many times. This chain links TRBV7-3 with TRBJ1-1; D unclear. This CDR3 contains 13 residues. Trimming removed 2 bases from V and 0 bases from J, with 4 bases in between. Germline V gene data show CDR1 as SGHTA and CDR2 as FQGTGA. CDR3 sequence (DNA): TGTGCCAGCAGCTTATATTTGAACACTGAAGCTTTCTTT. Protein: CASSLYLNTEAFF.

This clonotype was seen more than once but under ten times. This CDR3 reads CASSRRGWNNEQFF. CDR3 DNA: TGCGCCAGCAGCCGGCGGGGGTGGAACAATGAGCAGTTCTTC. This chain uses TRBV4-1 with TRBJ2-1, with 7 bases identical to TRBD2. CDR1 is MGHRA and CDR2 is YSYEKL in the germline V gene. Losses at the gene ends were 4 bases for V and 5 bases for J; bases not matched to a gene: 5. The CDR3 is 14 residues long.

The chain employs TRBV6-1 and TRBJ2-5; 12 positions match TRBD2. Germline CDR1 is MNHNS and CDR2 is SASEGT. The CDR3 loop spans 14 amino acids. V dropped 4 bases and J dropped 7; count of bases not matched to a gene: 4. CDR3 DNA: TGTGCCAGCAGTGGAGGGACTAGCGGGCGGACCCAGTACTTC. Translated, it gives CASSGGTSGRTQYF.

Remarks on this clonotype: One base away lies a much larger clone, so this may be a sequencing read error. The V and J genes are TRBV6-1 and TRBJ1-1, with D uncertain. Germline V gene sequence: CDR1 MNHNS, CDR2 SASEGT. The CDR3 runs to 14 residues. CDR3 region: CASSEWGGRAEASF. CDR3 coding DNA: TGTGCCAGCAGTGAGTGGGGAGGGCGAGCTGAAGCTTCCTTT.

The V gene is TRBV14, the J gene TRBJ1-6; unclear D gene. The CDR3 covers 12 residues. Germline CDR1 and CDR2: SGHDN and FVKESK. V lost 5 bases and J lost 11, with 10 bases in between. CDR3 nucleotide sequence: TGTGCCAGCAGCGACCCATGGACACCCCTCCACTTT. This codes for CASSDPWTPLHF.

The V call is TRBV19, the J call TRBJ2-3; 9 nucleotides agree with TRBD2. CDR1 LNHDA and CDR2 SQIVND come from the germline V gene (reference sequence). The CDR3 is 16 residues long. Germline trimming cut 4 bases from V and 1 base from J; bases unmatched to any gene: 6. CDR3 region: CASSRGGGVRTDTQYF. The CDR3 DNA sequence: TGTGCCAGTAGTAGGGGCGGGGGGGTCCGCACAGATACGCAGTATTTT.

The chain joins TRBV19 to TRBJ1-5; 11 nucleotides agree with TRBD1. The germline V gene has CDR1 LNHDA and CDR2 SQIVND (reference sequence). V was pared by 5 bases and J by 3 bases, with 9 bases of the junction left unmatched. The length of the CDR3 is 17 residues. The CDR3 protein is CASSPQDRGLSNQPQHF. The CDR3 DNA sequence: TGTGCCAGTAGTCCCCAGGACAGGGGGCTCTCCAATCAGCCCCAGCATTTT.

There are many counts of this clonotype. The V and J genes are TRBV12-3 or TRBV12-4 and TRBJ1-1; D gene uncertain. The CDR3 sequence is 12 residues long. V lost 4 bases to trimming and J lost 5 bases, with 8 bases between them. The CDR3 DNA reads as TGTGCCAGCAGTTCTGACACAACTGAAGCTTTCTTT. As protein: CASSSDTTEAFF.

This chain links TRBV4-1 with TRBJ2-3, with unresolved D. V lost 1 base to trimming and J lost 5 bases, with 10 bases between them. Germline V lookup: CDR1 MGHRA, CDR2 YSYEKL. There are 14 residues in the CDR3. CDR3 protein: CASSQVGIGDTQYF. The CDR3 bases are TGCGCCAGCAGCCAAGTAGGGATAGGAGATACGCAGTATTTT.

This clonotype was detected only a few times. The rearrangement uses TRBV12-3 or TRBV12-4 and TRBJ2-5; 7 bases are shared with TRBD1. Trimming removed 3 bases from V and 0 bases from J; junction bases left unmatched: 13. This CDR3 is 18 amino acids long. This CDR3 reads CASSFGHHRTGDQETQYF. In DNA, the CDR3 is TGTGCCAGCAGTTTCGGCCACCACCGAACAGGGGACCAAGAGACCCAGTACTTC.

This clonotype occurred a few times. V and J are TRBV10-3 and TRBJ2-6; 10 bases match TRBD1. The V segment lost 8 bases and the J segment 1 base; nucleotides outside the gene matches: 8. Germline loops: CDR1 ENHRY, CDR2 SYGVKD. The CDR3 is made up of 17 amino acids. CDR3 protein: CAIQTGTGVSGANVLTF. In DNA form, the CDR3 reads TGTGCCATCCAAACGGGGACAGGGGTATCTGGGGCCAACGTCCTGACTTTC.

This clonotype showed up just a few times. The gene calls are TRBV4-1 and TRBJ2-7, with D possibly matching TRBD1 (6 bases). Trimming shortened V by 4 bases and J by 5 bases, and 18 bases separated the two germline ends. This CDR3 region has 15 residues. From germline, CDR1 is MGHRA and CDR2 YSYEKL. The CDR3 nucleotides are TGCGCCAGCAGCCCCCCCTCAGGGGCTGACGACGAGCAGTACTTC. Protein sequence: CASSPPSGADDEQYF.

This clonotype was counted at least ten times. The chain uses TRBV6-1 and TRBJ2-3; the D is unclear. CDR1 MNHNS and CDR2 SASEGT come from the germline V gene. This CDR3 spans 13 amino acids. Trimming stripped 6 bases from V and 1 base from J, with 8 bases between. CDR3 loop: CASRIGGTDTQYF. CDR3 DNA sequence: TGTGCCAGCAGGATCGGAGGCACAGATACGCAGTATTTT.

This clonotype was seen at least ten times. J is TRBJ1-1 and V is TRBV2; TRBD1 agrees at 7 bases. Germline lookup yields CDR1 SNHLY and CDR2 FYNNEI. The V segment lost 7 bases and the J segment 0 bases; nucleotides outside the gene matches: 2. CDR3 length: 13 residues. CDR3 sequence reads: CASTDRVNTEAFF. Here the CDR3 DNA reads TGTGCCAGCACCGACAGGGTGAACACTGAAGCTTTCTTT.

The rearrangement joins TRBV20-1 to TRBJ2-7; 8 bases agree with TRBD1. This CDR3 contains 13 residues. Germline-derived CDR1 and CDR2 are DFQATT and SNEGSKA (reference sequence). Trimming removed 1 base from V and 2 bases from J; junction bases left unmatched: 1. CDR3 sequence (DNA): TGCAGTGCTAGAGCAGGGGGCCCCTACGAGCAGTACTTC. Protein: CSARAGGPYEQYF.

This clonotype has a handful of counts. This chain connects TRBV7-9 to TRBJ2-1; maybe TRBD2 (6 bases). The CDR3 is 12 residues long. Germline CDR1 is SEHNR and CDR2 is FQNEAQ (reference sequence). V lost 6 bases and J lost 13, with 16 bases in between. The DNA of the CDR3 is TGTGCCAGCAGACTAGGGGACTTAGAACAGTTCTTC. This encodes CASRLGDLEQFF.

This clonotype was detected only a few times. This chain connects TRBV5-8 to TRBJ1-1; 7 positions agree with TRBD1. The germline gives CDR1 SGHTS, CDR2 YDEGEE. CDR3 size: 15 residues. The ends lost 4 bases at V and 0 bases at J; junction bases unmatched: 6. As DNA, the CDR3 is TGTGCCAGCAGCCAGGGGGTTACCCTGAACACTGAAGCTTTCTTT. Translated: CASSQGVTLNTEAFF.

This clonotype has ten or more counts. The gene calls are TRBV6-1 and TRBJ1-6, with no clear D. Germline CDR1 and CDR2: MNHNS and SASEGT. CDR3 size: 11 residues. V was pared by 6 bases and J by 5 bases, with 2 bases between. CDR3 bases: TGTGCCAGCAGCAATAATTCACCCCTCCACTTT. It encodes CASSNNSPLHF.

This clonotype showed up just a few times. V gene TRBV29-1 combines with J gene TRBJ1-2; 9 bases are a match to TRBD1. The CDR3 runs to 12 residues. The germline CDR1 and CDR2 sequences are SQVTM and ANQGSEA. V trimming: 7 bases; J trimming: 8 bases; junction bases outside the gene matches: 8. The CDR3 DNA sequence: TGCAGCGCCCCCGGGACAGGGCCCGGCTACACCTTC. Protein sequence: CSAPGTGPGYTF.

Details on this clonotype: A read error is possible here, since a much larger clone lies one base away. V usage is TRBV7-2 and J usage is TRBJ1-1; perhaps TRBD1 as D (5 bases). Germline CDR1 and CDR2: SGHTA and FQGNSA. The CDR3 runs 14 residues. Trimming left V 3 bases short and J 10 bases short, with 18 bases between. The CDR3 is CASSLSRGISGAFF. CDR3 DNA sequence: TGTGCCAGCAGCTTGAGTCGGGGGATTTCGGGAGCTTTCTTT.

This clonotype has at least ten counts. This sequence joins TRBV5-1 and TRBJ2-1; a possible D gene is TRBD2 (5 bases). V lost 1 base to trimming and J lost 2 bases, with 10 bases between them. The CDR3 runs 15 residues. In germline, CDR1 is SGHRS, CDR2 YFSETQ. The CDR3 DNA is TGCGCCAGCAGCTTGACGGGGAAGACCTACAATGAGCAGTTCTTC. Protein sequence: CASSLTGKTYNEQFF.

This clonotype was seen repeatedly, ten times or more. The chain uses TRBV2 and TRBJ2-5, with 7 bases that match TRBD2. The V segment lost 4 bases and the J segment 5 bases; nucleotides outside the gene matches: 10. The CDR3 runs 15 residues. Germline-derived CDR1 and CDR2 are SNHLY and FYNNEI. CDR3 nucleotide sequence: TGTGCCAGCAGTGCCGATCGCGGGGGAGGCGAGACCCAGTACTTC. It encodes CASSADRGGGETQYF. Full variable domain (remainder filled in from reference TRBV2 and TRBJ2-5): EPEVTQTPSHQVTQMGQEVILRCVPISNHLYFYWYRQILGQKVEFLVSFYNNEISEKSEIFDDQFSVERPDGSNFTLKIRSTKLEDSAMYFCASSADRGGGETQYFGPGTRLLVL.

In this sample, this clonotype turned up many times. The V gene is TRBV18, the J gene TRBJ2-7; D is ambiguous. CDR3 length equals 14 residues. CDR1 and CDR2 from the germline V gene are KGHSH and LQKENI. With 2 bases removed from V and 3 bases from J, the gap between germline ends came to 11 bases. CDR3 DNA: TGTGCCAGCTCACCATTACCGACGAGCTACGAGCAGTACTTC. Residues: CASSPLPTSYEQYF.

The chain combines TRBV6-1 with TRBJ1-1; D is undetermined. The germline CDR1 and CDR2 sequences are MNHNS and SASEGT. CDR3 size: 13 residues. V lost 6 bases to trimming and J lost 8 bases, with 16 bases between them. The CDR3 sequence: CASREALRWEAFF. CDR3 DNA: TGTGCCAGCAGGGAGGCCTTGAGATGGGAAGCTTTCTTT.

The CDR3: CASSLAGLGREQFF. Here the CDR3 DNA reads TGCGCCAGCAGCTTGGCGGGTTTGGGGCGTGAGCAGTTCTTC. The chain employs TRBV5-1 and TRBJ2-1; TRBD1 might be the D (5 bases). Per the germline V gene, CDR1 is SGHRS and CDR2 is YFSETQ. Trimming took 0 bases from V and 9 from J, leaving 13 bases between them. This CDR3 spans 14 amino acids.

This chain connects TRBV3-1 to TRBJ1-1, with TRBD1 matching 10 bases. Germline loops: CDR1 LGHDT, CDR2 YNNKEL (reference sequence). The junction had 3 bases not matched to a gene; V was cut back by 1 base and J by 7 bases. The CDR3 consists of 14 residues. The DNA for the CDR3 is TGTGCCAGCAGCCAAGGACAGGGGGCCCTTGAAGCTTTCTTT. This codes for CASSQGQGALEAFF.

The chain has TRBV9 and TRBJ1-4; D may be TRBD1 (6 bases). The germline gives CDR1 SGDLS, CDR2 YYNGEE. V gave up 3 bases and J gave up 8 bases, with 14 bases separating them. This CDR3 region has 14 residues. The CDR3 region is CASSEGVGQEKLFF. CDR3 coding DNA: TGTGCCAGCAGCGAAGGGGTAGGACAGGAAAAACTGTTTTTT.